This is a list of T cell receptor beta chains from one sample in a study of blood T cell repertoires in COVID-19. Profiling relied on immunoSEQ multiplex PCR, and the TCRdb table lists in-frame clones only, not all of them. The sample records about 240,000 clones, 83% being singletons. The sequencing sample was made of peripheral blood. The receptors come from a human donor in a cohort sampled during active COVID-19. Each CDR3 is given with its conserved first and last residue. D genes are given only for firm matches. Size tells how often a clone was seen (once, few, many) or the class of an expanded clone, and some rows leave it out.

V	size	J	D	DNA	CDR3
TRBV7-9	few	TRBJ1-6	TRBD1	TGTGCCAGCAGCAGCGGACAGGGGATGCATAATTCACCCCTCCACTTT	CASSSGQGMHNSPLHF
TRBV30	-	TRBJ1-2	-	TGTGCCTGGACTTTCAGACAGGAGGCGAGTCTGAGCTTC	CAWTFRQEASLSF
TRBV9	once	TRBJ1-3	-	TGTGCCAGCAGTCGTTCGGGATCTGGAAACACCATATATTTT	CASSRSGSGNTIYF
TRBV7-2	-	TRBJ1-2	TRBD1	TGTGCCAGCAGCTCGGGACAGGGGGCCTATGGCTACACCTTC	CASSSGQGAYGYTF
TRBV19	-	TRBJ2-1	TRBD2	TGTGCCAGTAGTATAGTAGTGGGACTAGGCAATGAGCAGTTCTTC	CASSIVVGLGNEQFF
TRBV2	-	TRBJ2-7	TRBD1	TGTGCCAGCGGTACAGGGGCACGCTACGAGCAGTACTTC	CASGTGARYEQYF
TRBV7-9	-	TRBJ1-5	TRBD1	TGTGCCAGCAGCTTGGAACAGGGGGGAATTGAGCCCCAGCATTTT	CASSLEQGGIEPQHF
TRBV7-2	few	TRBJ2-7	-	TGTGCCAGCAGCCTGCTCGGTGCTACCTACGAGCAGTACTTC	CASSLLGATYEQYF
TRBV11-1	-	TRBJ2-7	-	TGTGCCAGTCAAACCGCCGGGACTTCTGCCTACGAGCAGTACTTC	CASQTAGTSAYEQYF
TRBV28	-	TRBJ1-5	-	TGTGCCAGCAGTTTACAGGGCAGGCAGCCCCAGCATTTT	CASSLQGRQPQHF
TRBV6-4	-	TRBJ2-2	-	TGTGCCAGCAATGACCGAGCGGGCGGGGAGCTGTTTTTT	CASNDRAGGELFF
TRBV18	-	TRBJ1-5	-	TGTGCCAGCTCACCCGGGGCAGGGGAACAGCCCCAGCATTTT	CASSPGAGEQPQHF
TRBV5-1	-	TRBJ1-3	TRBD1	TGCGCCAGCAGCTTGGGACAGGGAGGCTCTGGAAACACCATATATTTT	CASSLGQGGSGNTIYF
TRBV10-3	-	TRBJ2-3	-	TGTGCCATCAGTGAAGCTTCCACAGATACGCAGTATTTT	CAISEASTDTQYF
TRBV5-1	-	TRBJ2-3	TRBD2	TGCGCCAGCAGCTCGACTAGCGGGGGACCCCCGGATACGCAGTATTTT	CASSSTSGGPPDTQYF
TRBV5-1	-	TRBJ2-5	TRBD1	TGCGCCAGCAGGTGGACCGGGACAGCCCAAGAGACCCAGTACTTC	CASRWTGTAQETQYF
TRBV3-1/TRBV3-2	-	TRBJ2-2	TRBD1	TGTGCCAGCAGCCTTCGGACAGGGACGGTGAGCACCGGGGAGCTGTTTTTT	CASSLRTGTVSTGELFF
TRBV28	-	TRBJ2-7	-	TGTGCCAGCAGTTTGGGGAGATCCTACGAGCAGTACTTC	CASSLGRSYEQYF
TRBV10-1	-	TRBJ2-1	TRBD2	TGCGCCAGCAGTGATTCCCACGGGACTAACAATGAGCAGTTCTTC	CASSDSHGTNNEQFF
TRBV5-8	-	TRBJ2-1	TRBD2	TGTGCCAGCAGCTCCCGACTAGCGGGAGGGAGGAATGAGCAGTTCTTC	CASSSRLAGGRNEQFF
TRBV5-1	-	TRBJ2-5	TRBD2	TGCGCCAGCAGACGTTTCAGCGGGAGGGGAGAGACCCAGTACTTC	CASRRFSGRGETQYF
TRBV18	-	TRBJ1-4	-	TGTGCCAGCTCACCACAGAGCATATCAAATGAAAAACTGTTTTTT	CASSPQSISNEKLFF
TRBV3-1/TRBV3-2	-	TRBJ2-7	TRBD2	TGTGCCAGCAGCTTCAGCGGGGGGGCCTACGAGCAGTACTTC	CASSFSGGAYEQYF
TRBV10-3	-	TRBJ1-3	TRBD1	TGTGCCATCAGTGAGTCAGCAGGGGGCTCCGCCTCTGGAAACACCATATATTTT	CAISESAGGSASGNTIYF
TRBV6-4	-	TRBJ2-3	-	TGTGCCAGCAGTCTACAGGGTAGTGGAGATACGCAGTATTTT	CASSLQGSGDTQYF
TRBV7-2	-	TRBJ2-5	-	TGTGCCAGCAGCTCTACTAGCGGGACAGGGGAGACCCAGTACTTC	CASSSTSGTGETQYF
TRBV6-5	-	TRBJ2-1	-	TGTGCCAGCAGTTACCCGGGACTCCCGGGGAATGAGCAGTTCTTC	CASSYPGLPGNEQFF
TRBV28	few	TRBJ1-1	-	TGTGCCAGCAGTCTAACGGGGGGCAAAGCTTTCTTT	CASSLTGGKAFF
TRBV30	-	TRBJ1-5	TRBD1	TGTGCCTGGAGTACAGGGGTTGGTCAGCCCCAGCATTTT	CAWSTGVGQPQHF
TRBV7-2	-	TRBJ1-6	-	TGTGCCAGCAGCTTAGGGGGGAGGAGCTCCTATAATTCACCCCTCCACTTT	CASSLGGRSSYNSPLHF
TRBV30	-	TRBJ2-5	TRBD1	TGTGCCTGGATGCCGGGACAGGGGTACCAAGAGACCCAGTACTTC	CAWMPGQGYQETQYF
TRBV5-4	-	TRBJ2-5	TRBD2	TGTGCCAGCAGCTTCATAGCGGGAGGGGGGCAAGAGACCCAGTACTTC	CASSFIAGGGQETQYF
TRBV12-5	-	TRBJ2-7	TRBD1	TGTGCTAGTGGTTTGGTACTCGGACAGGGGGTCCACGAGCAGTACTTC	CASGLVLGQGVHEQYF
TRBV11-3	-	TRBJ2-7	-	TGTGCCAGCAGCTTGGGGCGGACCTACGAGCAGTACTTC	CASSLGRTYEQYF
TRBV29-1	-	TRBJ2-7	-	TGCAGCGTTCTCTACAGGGATGGGCCCTACGAGCAGTACTTC	CSVLYRDGPYEQYF
TRBV11-2	-	TRBJ1-1	TRBD1	TGTGCCAGCAGCTTAGGGGAGTGGGACAGGAGAACTGAAGCTTTCTTT	CASSLGEWDRRTEAFF
TRBV6-4	-	TRBJ2-1	-	TGTGCCAGCAGTCCCGCAGGGGTTAGGTTATCCAATGAGCAGTTCTTC	CASSPAGVRLSNEQFF
TRBV3-1/TRBV3-2	once	TRBJ2-5	TRBD2	TGTGCCAGCAGCCAAGGACTAGCGGGGAACCAAGAGACCCAGTACTTC	CASSQGLAGNQETQYF
TRBV12-5	many	TRBJ2-2	-	TGTGCTAGTGGTTCGGACACCAACACCGGGGAGCTGTTTTTT	CASGSDTNTGELFF
TRBV6-5	-	TRBJ1-4	-	TGTGCCAGCGGGGGCGTAGCTAATGAAAAACTGTTTTTT	CASGGVANEKLFF
TRBV6-6	-	TRBJ2-4	-	TGTGCCAGCAGCCGACCCCCAGGGGAAGGGTACATTCAGTACTTC	CASSRPPGEGYIQYF
TRBV30	-	TRBJ2-3	-	TGTGCCTGGGGCGAGGGGGCAGATACGCAGTATTTT	CAWGEGADTQYF
TRBV5-4	-	TRBJ2-7	-	TGTGCCAGCAGCCCCGATGGAGGACGAAGCTCCTACGAGCAGTACTTC	CASSPDGGRSSYEQYF
TRBV3-1/TRBV3-2	once	TRBJ1-1	-	TGTGCCAGCAGCCAGCAGACAGGAGTTATAGGAGCTTTCTTT	CASSQQTGVIGAFF
TRBV11-2	-	TRBJ2-5	TRBD2	TGTGCCAGCAGCCCCAAGGGACTAGCGGGAGAGACCCAGTACTTC	CASSPKGLAGETQYF
TRBV24-1	-	TRBJ2-1	TRBD1	TGTGCCACCAGTAAGACAGGGGGCGATGAGCAGTTCTTC	CATSKTGGDEQFF
TRBV6-6	once	TRBJ2-7	TRBD1	TGTGCCAGCAGCCTGAAGGGACAGGGGGCCTACGAGCAGTACTTC	CASSLKGQGAYEQYF
TRBV10-3	-	TRBJ2-7	TRBD2	TGTGCCATCAGTGGGGGACTAGCGGGAGGAGAGTCCGAGCAGTACTTC	CAISGGLAGGESEQYF
TRBV2	-	TRBJ2-5	TRBD2	TGTGCCAGCAGAAAGTCTAGCGGGGGTGAGACCCAGTACTTC	CASRKSSGGETQYF
TRBV18	few	TRBJ2-5	-	TGTGCCAGCTCACCGGACAGCCAAGAGACCCAGTACTTC	CASSPDSQETQYF
TRBV6-4	once	TRBJ2-1	-	TGTGCCAGCAGGCCTACTCTAGCATCGAATGAGCAGTTCTTC	CASRPTLASNEQFF
TRBV7-2	-	TRBJ1-6	-	TGTGCCAGCAGCTCTACCCGGGGTTTGAATTCACCCCTCCACTTT	CASSSTRGLNSPLHF
TRBV5-1	-	TRBJ2-5	-	TGCGCCAGCAGCTTGGCCCTAGTTAGCGAGACCCAGTACTTC	CASSLALVSETQYF
TRBV5-1	-	TRBJ1-1	-	TGCGCCAGCAGCGTGGGACACCCGGGGACTGAAGCTTTCTTT	CASSVGHPGTEAFF